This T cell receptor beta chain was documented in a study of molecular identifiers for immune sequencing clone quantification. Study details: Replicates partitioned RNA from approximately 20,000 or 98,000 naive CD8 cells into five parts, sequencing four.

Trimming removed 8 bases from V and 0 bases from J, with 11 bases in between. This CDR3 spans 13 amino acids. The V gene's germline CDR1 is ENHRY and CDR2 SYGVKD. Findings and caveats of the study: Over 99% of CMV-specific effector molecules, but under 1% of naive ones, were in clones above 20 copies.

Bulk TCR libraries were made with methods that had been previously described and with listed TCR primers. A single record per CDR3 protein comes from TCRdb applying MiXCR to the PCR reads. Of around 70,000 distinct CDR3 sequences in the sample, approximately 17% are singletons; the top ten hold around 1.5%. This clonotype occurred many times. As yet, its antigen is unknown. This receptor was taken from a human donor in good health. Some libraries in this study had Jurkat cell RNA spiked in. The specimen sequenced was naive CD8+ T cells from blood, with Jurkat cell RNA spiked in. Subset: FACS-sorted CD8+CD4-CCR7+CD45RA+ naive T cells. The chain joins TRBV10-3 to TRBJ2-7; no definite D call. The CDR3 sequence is CAILTESSYEQYF. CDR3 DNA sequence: TGTGCCATCTTGACGGAAAGCTCCTACGAGCAGTACTTC.